These T cell receptor beta chains were read from a single sample in a study of a mutant IDH1 vaccine in newly diagnosed glioma. Assay: immunoSEQ multiplex PCR; the TCRdb copy retains only in-frame clones and omits some. Counted here are around 84,000 clones, 70% to 90% occurring once; the ten biggest clones make up more than 4.5%. These TCRs' antigens remain unknown. This sample comprised PBMCs, obtained from a glioma patient whose treatment included an IDH1 peptide vaccine. All receptors derive from a middle-aged man with glioma. Both conserved end residues are part of each CDR3. A D gene is named only where the DNA matches it firmly. The size entry is marked missing in some rows and otherwise reads once, few, many or a size class.

d_call j_call clone_size v_call cdr3_nt cdr3_aa
NA TRBJ1-1 few TRBV10-3 TGTGCCATCAGTGAGGCGGGGCAGTGGGTGATGAGGGCTTTCTTT CAISEAGQWVMRAFF
NA TRBJ2-7 NA TRBV7-2 TGTGCCAGCAGCTTGCTCTACGAGCAGTACTTC CASSLLYEQYF
NA TRBJ1-5 NA TRBV6-5 TGTGCCAGCAGTCCGCGGCCCGCGGGTCAGCCCCAGCATTTT CASSPRPAGQPQHF
NA TRBJ2-3 NA TRBV6-1 TGTGCCAGCACCGACTTAACGGGGAGAAAAGATACGCAGTATTTT CASTDLTGRKDTQYF
TRBD1 TRBJ1-1 NA TRBV7-2 TGTGCCAGCAGCCCTCGACAGGGGGTAGCTTTCTTT CASSPRQGVAFF
NA TRBJ2-2 NA TRBV4-3 TGCGCCAGCAGCCAAGACTCCGGGACCGGGGAGCTGTTTTTT CASSQDSGTGELFF
NA TRBJ2-5 NA TRBV12-1 TGTGCCAGCAGCTTGGTGATAGCGGGGGGCGGGGAGACCCAGTACTTC CASSLVIAGGGETQYF
NA TRBJ1-4 NA TRBV19 TGTGCCAGTAGTATTTTTCAGGGGAATGAAAAACTGTTTTTT CASSIFQGNEKLFF
TRBD1 TRBJ1-4 NA TRBV28 TGTGCCATCAAATTGGGACAGCTCAATGAAAAACTGTTTTTT CAIKLGQLNEKLFF
NA TRBJ2-7 NA TRBV28 TGTGCCAGCAGTTCCCCCTACGAGCAGTACTTC CASSSPYEQYF
NA TRBJ2-4 NA TRBV14 TGTGCCAGCAGCCAGGCAGGGGAAAACATTCAGTACTTC CASSQAGENIQYF
NA TRBJ2-1 NA TRBV5-3 TGTGCCAGACCACTATCCCAGGATGAGCAGTTCTTC CARPLSQDEQFF
NA TRBJ1-2 few TRBV30 TGTGCCTCCCCAGGCGGAGCTGGGGGATTTAACTATGGCTACACCTTC CASPGGAGGFNYGYTF
NA TRBJ2-3 NA TRBV2 TGTGCCAGCAAATTGAGCACAGATACGCAGTATTTT CASKLSTDTQYF
NA TRBJ1-5 NA TRBV5-4 TGTGCCAGCAGCTTGGCGGGTTCCAATCAGCCCCAGCATTTT CASSLAGSNQPQHF
TRBD1 TRBJ1-2 few TRBV5-6 TGTGCCAGCAGCGTGGACAGGGGGCGATCCTATGGCTACACCTTC CASSVDRGRSYGYTF
TRBD1 TRBJ1-2 NA TRBV5-4 TGTGCCAGCAGCCACGGGACAGGGGGATCCTATGGCTACACCTTC CASSHGTGGSYGYTF
NA TRBJ1-5 few TRBV29-1 TGCAGCGCTTTGATCTCGGGGGGCAATCAGCCCCAGCATTTT CSALISGGNQPQHF
NA TRBJ2-7 NA TRBV6-5 TGTGCCAGCAGTTGGACACCAGGTAACTCCTACGAGCAGTACTTC CASSWTPGNSYEQYF
TRBD2 TRBJ2-3 NA TRBV2 TGTGCCAGCATAAAGGATTTACGGGGCGGGAGAGGCCCAGATACGCAGTATTTT CASIKDLRGGRGPDTQYF
NA TRBJ2-7 NA TRBV5-6 TGTGCCAGCAGCTTGTATCTTTACGAGCAGTACTTC CASSLYLYEQYF
NA TRBJ1-5 NA TRBV11-2 TGTGCCAGCAGCTTAGGGCAGGGAGGAAATCAGCCCCAGCATTTT CASSLGQGGNQPQHF
TRBD1 TRBJ2-2 NA TRBV7-9 TGTGCCAGCAGCTTGGACAGGGGATGGACCGGGGAGCTGTTTTTT CASSLDRGWTGELFF
NA TRBJ2-7 NA TRBV5-5 TGTGCCAGCAGCTTGGCGGCAGGGAGGTACGAGCAGTACTTC CASSLAAGRYEQYF
NA TRBJ1-3 few TRBV19 TGTGCCAGTAGTACTCTCCCCCAATCCTTTGGAAACACCATATATTTT CASSTLPQSFGNTIYF
TRBD1 TRBJ1-3 once TRBV5-1 TGCGCCAGCAGCTTGGCCGGGGAGGGGGCGAGAGGAAACACCATATATTTT CASSLAGEGARGNTIYF
NA TRBJ2-7 NA TRBV2 TGTGCCAGCATCGGGGTGACGGGGTCCCACGAGCAGTACTTC CASIGVTGSHEQYF
NA TRBJ2-5 NA TRBV5-6 TGTGCCAGCAGCTTGTCTCTGGGGACCCAGTACTTC CASSLSLGTQYF
NA TRBJ1-1 NA TRBV5-8 TGTGCCAGCAGCTTGGTCGCAGGCGGGGGGGCTGAAGCTTTCTTT CASSLVAGGGAEAFF
NA TRBJ1-3 few TRBV5-6 TGTGCCAGCAGCTTCGAGGGAAACACCATATATTTT CASSFEGNTIYF
NA TRBJ1-1 few TRBV15 TGTGCCACCAGCAGAGATATGGCGGGAAACACTGAAGCTTTCTTT CATSRDMAGNTEAFF
NA TRBJ1-5 NA TRBV30 TGTGCCTGGAGTCCTTCGGACACGCAGCCCCAGCATTTT CAWSPSDTQPQHF
NA TRBJ1-6 NA TRBV27 TGTGCCAGCAGTGTCGTTGGCCTGGGTGGGGGGCAAAATTCACCCCTCCACTTT CASSVVGLGGGQNSPLHF
NA TRBJ2-1 NA TRBV19 TGTGCCAGTAGTATAGGGTACCGGAGCTCCTACAATGAGCAGTTCTTC CASSIGYRSSYNEQFF
TRBD1 TRBJ1-3 NA TRBV4-3 TGCGCCAGCAGCCAAGATCGGACAGGGGTTGGAAACACCATATATTTT CASSQDRTGVGNTIYF
NA TRBJ2-7 NA TRBV5-5 TGTGCCAGCAGCTTGGAACCACAGGCCTACGAGCAGTACTTC CASSLEPQAYEQYF
TRBD2 TRBJ2-1 once TRBV19 TGTGCCAGTACAAGATGGGGGACTAGCACGGTCAATGAGCAGTTCTTC CASTRWGTSTVNEQFF
TRBD1 TRBJ2-1 NA TRBV7-2 TGTGCCAGCAGATTAGGGACAGGGGGCCCCGTTAATGAGCAGTTCTTC CASRLGTGGPVNEQFF
NA TRBJ2-1 NA TRBV20-1 TGCAGTGCTCGTTCCCACTATGAGCAGTTCTTC CSARSHYEQFF
NA TRBJ2-7 once TRBV6-5 TGTGCCAGCAGTTACAGTTCCTACGAGCAGTACTTC CASSYSSYEQYF